One T cell receptor beta chain is described in this entry. Per the germline V gene, CDR1 is GTSNPN and CDR2 is SVGIG (reference sequence). CDR3 size: 15 residues. Trimming shortened V by 1 base and J by 5 bases, and 15 bases separated the two germline ends. These data come from a study of blood T cell repertoires in COVID-19. Study overall: The samples span acute and convalescent COVID-19 from the United States, Italy and Spain. Nucleic acid was either cDNA or gDNA, and it came from T cells, B-cell-depleted T cells, or PBMCs.

In the original analysis: Nucleated cell number was recorded as an estimate derived from reference gene primer amplification. This table comes from immunoSEQ multiplex PCR, and its TCRdb copy is limited to in-frame clones, with some not included. Clone size and the V and J calls come from that table; the DNA yielded D and trimming. The sample lists approximately 300,000 clones, around 89% occurring once. Which cohort a participant joined came from the clinical history participants gave. The chain joins TRBV30 to TRBJ1-5; maybe TRBD1 (6 bases). The origin of this receptor is a woman aged 18-30 years with acute COVID-19. The sample was PBMCs or T cells enriched from blood (not recorded which). This chain's CDR3 is CAWSEVAGAYQPQHF. The CDR3 nucleotides read TGTGCCTGGAGTGAAGTTGCAGGGGCGTATCAGCCCCAGCATTTT.